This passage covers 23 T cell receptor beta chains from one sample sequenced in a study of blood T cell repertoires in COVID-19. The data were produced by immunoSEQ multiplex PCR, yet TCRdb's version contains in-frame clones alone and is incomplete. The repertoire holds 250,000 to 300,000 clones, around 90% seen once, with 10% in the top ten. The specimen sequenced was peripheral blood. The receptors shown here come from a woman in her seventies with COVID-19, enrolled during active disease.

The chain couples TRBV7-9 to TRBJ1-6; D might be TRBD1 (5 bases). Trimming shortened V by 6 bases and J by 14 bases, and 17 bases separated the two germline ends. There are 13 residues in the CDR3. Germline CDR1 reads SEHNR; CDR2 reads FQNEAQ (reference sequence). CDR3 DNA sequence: TGTGCCAGCAGTCAGGACACCCTCTTCACCCTCCACTTT. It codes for CASSQDTLFTLHF.

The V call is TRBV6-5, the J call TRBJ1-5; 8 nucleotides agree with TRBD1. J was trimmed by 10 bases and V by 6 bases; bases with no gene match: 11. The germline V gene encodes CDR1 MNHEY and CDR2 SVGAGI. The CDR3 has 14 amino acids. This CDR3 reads CASRPDRGIGPQHF. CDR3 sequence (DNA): TGTGCCAGCAGACCCGACAGGGGAATTGGTCCCCAGCATTTT.

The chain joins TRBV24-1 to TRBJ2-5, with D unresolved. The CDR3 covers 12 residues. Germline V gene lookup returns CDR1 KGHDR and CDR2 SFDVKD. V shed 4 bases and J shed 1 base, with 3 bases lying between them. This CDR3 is CATSEAQETQYF. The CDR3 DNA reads TGTGCCACCAGTGAGGCCCAAGAGACCCAGTACTTC.

CDR3 DNA: TGTGCCAGCAGTACCAGGAAGAACACTGAAGCTTTCTTT. Protein: CASSTRKNTEAFF. The rearrangement uses TRBV6-5 and TRBJ1-1; D gene uncertain. There are 13 residues in the CDR3. Trimming took off 5 bases at V and 1 base at J, with 8 bases between the two ends. The germline CDR1 and CDR2 sequences are MNHEY and SVGAGI.

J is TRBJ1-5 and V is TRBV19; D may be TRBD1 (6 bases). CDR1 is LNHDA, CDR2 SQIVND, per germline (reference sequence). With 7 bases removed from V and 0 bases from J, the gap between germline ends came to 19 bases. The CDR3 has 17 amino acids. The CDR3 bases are TGTGCCAGTATCCCAGTAGGGACATCCCCTAGCAATCAGCCCCAGCATTTT. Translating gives CASIPVGTSPSNQPQHF.

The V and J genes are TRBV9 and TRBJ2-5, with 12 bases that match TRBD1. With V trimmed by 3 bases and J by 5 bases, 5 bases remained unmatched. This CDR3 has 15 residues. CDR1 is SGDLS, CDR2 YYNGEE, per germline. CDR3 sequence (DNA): TGTGCCAGCAGCGCCGGGACAGGGGGCTGGGAGACCCAGTACTTC. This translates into CASSAGTGGWETQYF.

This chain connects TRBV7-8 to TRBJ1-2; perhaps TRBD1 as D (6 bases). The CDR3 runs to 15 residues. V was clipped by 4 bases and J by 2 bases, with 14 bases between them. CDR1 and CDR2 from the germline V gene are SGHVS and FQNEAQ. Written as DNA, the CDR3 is TGTGCCAGCAGCTCAGGGGTTAGTGCAAACTATGGCTACACCTTC. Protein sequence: CASSSGVSANYGYTF.

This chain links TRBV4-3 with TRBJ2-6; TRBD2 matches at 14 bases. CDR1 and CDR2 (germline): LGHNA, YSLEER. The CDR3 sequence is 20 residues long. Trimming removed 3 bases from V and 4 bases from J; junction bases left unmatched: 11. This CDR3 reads CASSHPGLAGVGAGANVLTF. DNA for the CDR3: TGCGCCAGCAGCCACCCGGGACTAGCGGGAGTTGGGGCAGGGGCCAACGTCCTGACTTTC.

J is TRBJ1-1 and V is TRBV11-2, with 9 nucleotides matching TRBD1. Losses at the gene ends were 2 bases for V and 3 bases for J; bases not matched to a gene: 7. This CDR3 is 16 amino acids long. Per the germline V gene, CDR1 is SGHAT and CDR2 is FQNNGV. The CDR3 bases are TGTGCCAGCAGCTTACACAGGGGGCGCGGAGACACTGAAGCTTTCTTT. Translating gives CASSLHRGRGDTEAFF.

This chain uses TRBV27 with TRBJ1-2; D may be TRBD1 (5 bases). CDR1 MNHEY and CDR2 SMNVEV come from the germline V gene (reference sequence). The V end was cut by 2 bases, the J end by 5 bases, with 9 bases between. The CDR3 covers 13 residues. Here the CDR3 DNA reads TGTGCCAGCAGTTTAGGGGGAGGTTATGGCTACACCTTC. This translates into CASSLGGGYGYTF.

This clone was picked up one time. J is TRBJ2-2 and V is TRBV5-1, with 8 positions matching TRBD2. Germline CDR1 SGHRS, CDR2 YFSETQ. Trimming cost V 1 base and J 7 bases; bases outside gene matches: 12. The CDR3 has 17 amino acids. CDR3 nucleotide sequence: TGCGCCAGCAGCTTGTTGGGACTAGGTTTGGCAATCGGGGAGCTGTTTTTT. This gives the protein CASSLLGLGLAIGELFF.

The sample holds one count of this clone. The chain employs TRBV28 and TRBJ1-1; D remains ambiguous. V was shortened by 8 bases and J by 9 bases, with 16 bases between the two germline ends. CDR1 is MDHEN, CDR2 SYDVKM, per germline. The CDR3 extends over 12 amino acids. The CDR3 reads CASQAGKLKAFF. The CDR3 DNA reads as TGTGCCAGCCAGGCGGGCAAATTAAAAGCTTTCTTT.

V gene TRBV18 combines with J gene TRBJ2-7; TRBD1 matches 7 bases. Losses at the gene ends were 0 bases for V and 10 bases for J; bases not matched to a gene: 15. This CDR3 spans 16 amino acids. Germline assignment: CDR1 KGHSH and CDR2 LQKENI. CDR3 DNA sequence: TGTGCCAGCTCACCACCCGGGACAGCTAAAACTATCGGCCAGTACTTC. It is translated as CASSPPGTAKTIGQYF.

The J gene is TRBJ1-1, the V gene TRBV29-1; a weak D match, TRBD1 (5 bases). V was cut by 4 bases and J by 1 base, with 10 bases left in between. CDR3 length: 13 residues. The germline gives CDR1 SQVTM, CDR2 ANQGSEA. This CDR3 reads CSVGGTENTEAFF. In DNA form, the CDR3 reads TGCAGCGTTGGGGGCACCGAGAACACTGAAGCTTTCTTT.

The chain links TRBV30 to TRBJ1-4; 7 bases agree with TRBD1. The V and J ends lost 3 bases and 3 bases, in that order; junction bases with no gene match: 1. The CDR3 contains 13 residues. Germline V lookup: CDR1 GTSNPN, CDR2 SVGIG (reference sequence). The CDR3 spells CAWSQGANEKLFF. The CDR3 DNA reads TGTGCCTGGAGCCAGGGGGCTAATGAAAAACTGTTTTTT.

CDR3 sequence reads: CASSPPGSYEQYF. CDR3 nucleotide sequence: TGTGCCAGCAGCCCACCCGGGTCCTACGAGCAGTACTTC. J is TRBJ2-7 and V is TRBV7-3; D uncertain. The CDR3 is 13 residues long. Germline lookup yields CDR1 SGHTA and CDR2 FQGTGA. Trimming left V 5 bases short and J 1 base short, with 9 bases between.

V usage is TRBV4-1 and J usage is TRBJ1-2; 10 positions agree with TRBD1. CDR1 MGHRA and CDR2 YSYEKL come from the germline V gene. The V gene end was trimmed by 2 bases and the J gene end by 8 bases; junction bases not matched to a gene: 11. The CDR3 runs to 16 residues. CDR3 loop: CASSQPSRDRGGGYTF. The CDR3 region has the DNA TGCGCCAGCAGCCAACCCTCCCGGGACAGGGGTGGAGGCTACACCTTC.

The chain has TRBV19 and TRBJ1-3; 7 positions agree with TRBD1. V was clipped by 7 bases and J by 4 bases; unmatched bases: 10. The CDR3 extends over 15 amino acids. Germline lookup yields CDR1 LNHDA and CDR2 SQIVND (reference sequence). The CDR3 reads CASNPGGLSGNTIYF. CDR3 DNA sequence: TGTGCCAGTAACCCAGGGGGGCTCTCCGGAAACACCATATATTTT.

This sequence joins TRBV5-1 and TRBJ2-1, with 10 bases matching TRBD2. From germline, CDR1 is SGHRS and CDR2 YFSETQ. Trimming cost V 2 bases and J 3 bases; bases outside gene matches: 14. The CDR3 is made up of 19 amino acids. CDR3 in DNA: TGCGCCAGCAGCTTCCCAAACCACACCGGGACTAGCGACTACAATGAGCAGTTCTTC. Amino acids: CASSFPNHTGTSDYNEQFF.

The CDR3 DNA reads as TGCGCCAGCAGCCCCGGACAGGGGATTTTTCAGCCCCAGCATTTT. Its protein product is CASSPGQGIFQPQHF. The chain joins TRBV4-1 to TRBJ1-5; 9 nucleotides line up with TRBD1. The germline gives CDR1 MGHRA, CDR2 YSYEKL. The CDR3 totals 15 residues. Trimming removed 4 bases from V and 6 bases from J; junction bases left unmatched: 7.

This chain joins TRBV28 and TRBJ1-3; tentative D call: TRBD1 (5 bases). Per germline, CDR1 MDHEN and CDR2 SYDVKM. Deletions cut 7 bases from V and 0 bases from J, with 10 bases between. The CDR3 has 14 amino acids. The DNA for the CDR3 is TGTGCCAGCACCACAGGTTTCTCTGGAAACACCATATATTTT. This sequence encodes CASTTGFSGNTIYF.

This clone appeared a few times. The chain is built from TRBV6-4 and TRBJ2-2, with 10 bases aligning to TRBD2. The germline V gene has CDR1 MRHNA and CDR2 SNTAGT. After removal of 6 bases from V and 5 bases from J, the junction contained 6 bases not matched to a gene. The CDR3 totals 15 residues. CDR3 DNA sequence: TGTGCCAGCAGATCTAGCGGGAGTAGTACCGGGGAGCTGTTTTTT. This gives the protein CASRSSGSSTGELFF.

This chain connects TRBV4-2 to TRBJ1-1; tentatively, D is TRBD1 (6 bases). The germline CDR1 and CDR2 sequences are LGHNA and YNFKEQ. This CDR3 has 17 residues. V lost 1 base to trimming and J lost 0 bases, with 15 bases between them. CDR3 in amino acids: CASSQGNTGPLNTEAFF. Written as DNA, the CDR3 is TGTGCCAGCAGCCAAGGAAACACAGGGCCACTGAACACTGAAGCTTTCTTT.